This T cell receptor (beta chain) came from a study of beta chain features in type 1 diabetes. CD45RO/CCR7/CD25/CD127/CD95/CD27 staining was used to isolate CD4+ naive, central memory, regulatory and stem cell-like memory cells by sorting. The J segment lost 0 bases and the V segment lost 6 bases, leaving 14 bases of the junction unmatched. The CDR3 is 19 residues long. The germline V gene has CDR1 SGHDN and CDR2 FVKESK. Study outcomes and limitations: Resolution of whether HLA type affects TCRB rearrangement was not achieved here. Researchers cautioned that cDNA sequencing could over-represent cells with high TCR expression. Compared with healthy donors, patients appeared to share more similar naive, central memory and regulatory TCRB repertoires. The study found moderately but significantly shorter TCRB CDR3s in all four CD4+ subsets of Type 1 diabetes patients.

This clone was detected a few times. Its antigen is still unknown. Sequenced material consisted of expressed TCRB transcripts (all of the isolated RNA was reverse transcribed). Using immunoSEQ multiplex PCR, the repertoire was profiled, and TCRdb retains in-frame clones only, with some absent. The sample has around 360,000 clones; roughly an eighth are singletons. This TCR was recovered from a woman under 30 with type 1 diabetes. The chain joins TRBV14 to TRBJ2-1, with 10 bases lining up with TRBD2. Sequencing was performed on naive CD4+ T cells from blood. The CDR3 DNA follows: TGTGCCAGCAGTCTAGGGCTAGCGGGAGCCGCCAGCTCCTACAATGAGCAGTTCTTC. Protein sequence: CASSLGLAGAASSYNEQFF.